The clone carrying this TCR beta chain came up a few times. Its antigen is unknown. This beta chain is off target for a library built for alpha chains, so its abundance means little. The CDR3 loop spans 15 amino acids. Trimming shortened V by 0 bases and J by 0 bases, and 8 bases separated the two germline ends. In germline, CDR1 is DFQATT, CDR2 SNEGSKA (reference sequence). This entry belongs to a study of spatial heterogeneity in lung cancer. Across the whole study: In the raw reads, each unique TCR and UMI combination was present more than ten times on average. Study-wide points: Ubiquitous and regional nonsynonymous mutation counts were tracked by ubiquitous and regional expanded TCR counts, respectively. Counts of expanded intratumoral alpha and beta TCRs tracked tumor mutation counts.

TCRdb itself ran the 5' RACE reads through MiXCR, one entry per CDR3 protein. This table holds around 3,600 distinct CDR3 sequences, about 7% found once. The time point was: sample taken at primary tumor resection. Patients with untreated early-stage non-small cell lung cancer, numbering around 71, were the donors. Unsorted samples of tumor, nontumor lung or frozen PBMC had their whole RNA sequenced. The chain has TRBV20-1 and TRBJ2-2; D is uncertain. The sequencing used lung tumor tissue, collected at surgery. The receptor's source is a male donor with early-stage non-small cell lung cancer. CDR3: CSARDSDPNTGELFF. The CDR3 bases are TGCAGTGCTAGAGACTCTGATCCGAACACCGGGGAGCTGTTTTTT.